A selection of T cell receptor beta chains follows, all from one sample in a study of T cells in Graves' hyperthyroidism and ophthalmopathy. TCRdb re-analysed the multiplex PCR reads in MiXCR, keeping a single row per CDR3 protein. The profile shows 500,000 or so distinct CDR3 sequences, around 15% of them singletons. Material for sequencing was blood. These receptors were obtained from a woman younger than 45 with Graves' ophthalmopathy. Both conserved end residues are part of each CDR3. The order of the fields is clone size, CDR3 length, V gene, D gene, J gene, CDR3 DNA, CDR3 protein. D genes are given only for firm matches. Clone size is not always given. Where it is, it says once, few, many or a class for expanded clones.

many	15	TRBV2	TRBD1	TRBJ1-4	TGTGCCAGCAGTGAATCCTTAGGGGGCAATGAAAAACTGTTTTTT	CASSESLGGNEKLFF
few	14	TRBV4-3	NA	TRBJ1-6	TGCGCCAGCAGCCAAGATTGGGTGTATTCACCCCTCCACTTT	CASSQDWVYSPLHF
many	15	TRBV7-2	NA	TRBJ1-2	TGTGCCAGCAGCTTCAAACCGGGACCTAACTATGGCTACACCTTC	CASSFKPGPNYGYTF
many	15	TRBV7-3	TRBD1	TRBJ2-1	TGTGCCAGCAGCCGTGCCATGCAGGGGGCTAATGAGCAGTTCTTC	CASSRAMQGANEQFF
few	16	TRBV25-1	TRBD1	TRBJ1-1	TGTGCCAGCAGTCCCGCCAAGACAGGGGGCATCGCTGAAGCTTTCTTT	CASSPAKTGGIAEAFF
many	15	TRBV30	TRBD2	TRBJ2-7	TGTGCCTGGAGTGACTGGGGACTAGCAGCTTACGGGCAGTACTTC	CAWSDWGLAAYGQYF
few	19	TRBV29-1	TRBD2	TRBJ2-7	TGCAGCGTCGAAAGGTTCGGACGGACTAGCGGGAGTTCCCGTTACGAGCAGTACTTC	CSVERFGRTSGSSRYEQYF
many	14	TRBV28	NA	TRBJ2-1	TGTGCCAGCAGTTTCCCACCGGGGACGAATGAGCAGTTCTTC	CASSFPPGTNEQFF
many	17	TRBV24-1	NA	TRBJ2-1	TGTGCCACCAGTGAGACCCTTTCTCGCCTCTCCTACAATGAGCAGTTCTTC	CATSETLSRLSYNEQFF
NA	14	TRBV15	TRBD2	TRBJ2-7	TGTGCCACCAGCAGAGATATGGGAGGGTACGAGCAGTACTTC	CATSRDMGGYEQYF
many	14	TRBV12-3/TRBV12-4	NA	TRBJ2-3	TGTGCCAGCAGTTTCGTAGGGGGCACAGATACGCAGTATTTT	CASSFVGGTDTQYF
once	18	TRBV9	TRBD1	TRBJ2-3	TGTGCCAGCAGCGGAAACGATGGACAGGGTCTGGTAGGAGCTACGCAGTATTTT	CASSGNDGQGLVGATQYF
many	15	TRBV28	TRBD2	TRBJ2-7	TGTGCCAGCAGGTCTACTAGCGGGAGGGCCTCCGAGCAGTACTTC	CASRSTSGRASEQYF
NA	16	TRBV7-9	TRBD1	TRBJ2-3	TGTGCCAGCAGCCCTTGGACAGGAGAGGTGGCAGATACGCAGTATTTT	CASSPWTGEVADTQYF
NA	16	TRBV6-5	TRBD2	TRBJ2-3	TGTGCCAGCAGTTACGGGGGACTAGCGGGGACAGATACGCAGTATTTT	CASSYGGLAGTDTQYF
NA	17	TRBV27	NA	TRBJ2-1	TGTGCCAGCAGTCGAATAATGGGACTCCTTAAATACAATGAGCAGTTCTTC	CASSRIMGLLKYNEQFF
many	15	TRBV11-2	TRBD2	TRBJ2-7	TGTGCCAGCAGCAAACTAGCGGGAGATTTCCACGAGCAGTACTTC	CASSKLAGDFHEQYF
NA	13	TRBV5-6	NA	TRBJ1-1	TGTGCCAGCAGCCTACCGGGGGGACACGAAGCTTTCTTT	CASSLPGGHEAFF
NA	15	TRBV19	NA	TRBJ1-3	TGTGCCAGTACCCCGGAAGGACCCTCTGGAAACACCATATATTTT	CASTPEGPSGNTIYF
many	14	TRBV2	NA	TRBJ2-1	TGTGCCATTCGGGGCAGGGGGGCCTACAATGAGCAGTTCTTC	CAIRGRGAYNEQFF
many	14	TRBV2	NA	TRBJ2-7	TGTGCCAGCAGTCCCATAGCGGAGCCCTACGAGCAGTACTTC	CASSPIAEPYEQYF
NA	11	TRBV5-1	TRBD1	TRBJ1-2	TGCGCCAGCAGTTATGACAGGGCCTACACCTTC	CASSYDRAYTF
NA	15	TRBV19	NA	TRBJ2-1	TGTGCCAGTAGTTCGTTAGCGCAGAAATACAATGAGCAGTTCTTC	CASSSLAQKYNEQFF
many	15	TRBV6-5	TRBD2	TRBJ2-7	TGTGCCAGCAGTTACTCGACTAGCGCCTCCTACGAGCAGTACTTC	CASSYSTSASYEQYF
many	16	TRBV6-2/TRBV6-3	NA	TRBJ2-3	TGTGCCAGCAGCCCTGGGGACGGCGCTAGCACAGATACGCAGTATTTT	CASSPGDGASTDTQYF
few	14	TRBV27	NA	TRBJ2-7	TGTGCCAGCAGTCCTTGGGACACTTACTACGAGCAGTACTTC	CASSPWDTYYEQYF
many	14	TRBV6-1	NA	TRBJ2-3	TGTGCCAGCAGCCCGGGGGTTTGGGGAGATACGCAGTATTTT	CASSPGVWGDTQYF
many	14	TRBV6-1	NA	TRBJ2-5	TGTGCCAGCACCAGCGTCGCGGGAAAGGAGACCCAGTACTTC	CASTSVAGKETQYF
few	14	TRBV28	NA	TRBJ1-5	TGTGCCAGCAGAGAGGGGGTAGGGTATCAGCCCCAGCATTTT	CASREGVGYQPQHF
many	16	TRBV6-1	NA	TRBJ2-1	TGTGCCAGCAAGACAGGGTTCGGAGCGGGAGTCCCTGAGCAGTTCTTC	CASKTGFGAGVPEQFF
many	15	TRBV3-1	NA	TRBJ2-3	TGTGCCAGCAGCCAAGAGGGCCAGGGCCCAGATACGCAGTATTTT	CASSQEGQGPDTQYF
NA	14	TRBV25-1	TRBD1	TRBJ2-1	TGTGCCAGCAGTCCGGGACAGGGGTTCGGTGAGCAGTTCTTC	CASSPGQGFGEQFF
many	16	TRBV7-2	NA	TRBJ2-7	TGTGCCAGCAGCCCCTCACTAGCTCCCAGGGTCATCGAGCAGTACTTC	CASSPSLAPRVIEQYF
NA	12	TRBV20-1	TRBD2	TRBJ2-1	TGCAGTGCCACGCCCGGGAGGGATGAGCAGTTCTTC	CSATPGRDEQFF
NA	14	TRBV9	NA	TRBJ1-2	TGTGCCAGCAGCGTTCCCGGGGGCAGCTATGGCTACACCTTC	CASSVPGGSYGYTF
few	13	TRBV29-1	NA	TRBJ2-7	TGCAGCGTTGAATACGGGAGTAGAGACGAGCAGTACTTC	CSVEYGSRDEQYF
NA	16	TRBV19	NA	TRBJ2-1	TGTGCCAGTAGTATGATGGGTAACCCCTCCTACAATGAGCAGTTCTTC	CASSMMGNPSYNEQFF
NA	13	TRBV6-2/TRBV6-3	NA	TRBJ2-7	TGTGCCAGCAGTTACGTCGCCTCCTACGAGCAGTACTTC	CASSYVASYEQYF
few	15	TRBV5-5	NA	TRBJ1-1	TGTGCCAGCAGCTTGTTGGATCCCGGAAACACTGAAGCTTTCTTT	CASSLLDPGNTEAFF
many	14	TRBV20-1	TRBD2	TRBJ2-3	TGCAGTGCAACGGGACTAGCGCACACAGATACGCAGTATTTT	CSATGLAHTDTQYF
many	17	TRBV29-1	TRBD2	TRBJ2-3	TGCAGCGTTGAAGTGGGACTAGCGGGATCGAGGACAGATACGCAGTATTTT	CSVEVGLAGSRTDTQYF
few	15	TRBV28	NA	TRBJ2-1	TGTGCCAGCAGGTACATCGGAGTTGGGCGGGATGAGCAGTTCTTC	CASRYIGVGRDEQFF
many	13	TRBV2	TRBD2	TRBJ2-1	TGTGCCAGCAGTGGACTAGCGGGAGCTGAGCAGTTCTTC	CASSGLAGAEQFF
many	13	TRBV27	NA	TRBJ2-5	TGTGCCAGCAGATTGTGGGGTACAGAGACCCAGTACTTC	CASRLWGTETQYF
few	14	TRBV19	TRBD1	TRBJ2-7	TGTGCCAGTAGTCTCGGACAGGGGGTGGACGAGCAGTACTTC	CASSLGQGVDEQYF
NA	15	TRBV5-6	TRBD2	TRBJ2-1	TGTGCCAGCAGCTTATGGGTCCGGGAGGAGGTTGAGCAGTTCTTC	CASSLWVREEVEQFF
NA	14	TRBV5-1	TRBD1	TRBJ2-2	TGCGCCAGTGCCGGACAGGGTTTCGCCGGGGAGCTGTTTTTT	CASAGQGFAGELFF
many	14	TRBV28	NA	TRBJ2-3	TGTGCCAGCTCCCACCGGGACCTCCGGAATACGCAGTATTTT	CASSHRDLRNTQYF
few	14	TRBV5-1	NA	TRBJ2-2	TGCGCCAGCAAGGCTGTAGGACGCACCGGGGAGCTGTTTTTT	CASKAVGRTGELFF
NA	13	TRBV18	NA	TRBJ2-1	TGTGCCAGCTCACCACCGGTCATTAGGGAGCAGTTCTTC	CASSPPVIREQFF
NA	16	TRBV27	NA	TRBJ2-2	TGTGCCAGCAGTTATAGTCCTATGGTCCCGACCGGGGAGCTGTTTTTT	CASSYSPMVPTGELFF
NA	15	TRBV14	NA	TRBJ2-3	TGTGCCAGCAGCCAAGAGCGGACAAGCACAGATACGCAGTATTTT	CASSQERTSTDTQYF
many	13	TRBV5-1	NA	TRBJ1-2	TGCGCCAGCAGACGTACGGGGGGTAGTGGCTACACCTTC	CASRRTGGSGYTF